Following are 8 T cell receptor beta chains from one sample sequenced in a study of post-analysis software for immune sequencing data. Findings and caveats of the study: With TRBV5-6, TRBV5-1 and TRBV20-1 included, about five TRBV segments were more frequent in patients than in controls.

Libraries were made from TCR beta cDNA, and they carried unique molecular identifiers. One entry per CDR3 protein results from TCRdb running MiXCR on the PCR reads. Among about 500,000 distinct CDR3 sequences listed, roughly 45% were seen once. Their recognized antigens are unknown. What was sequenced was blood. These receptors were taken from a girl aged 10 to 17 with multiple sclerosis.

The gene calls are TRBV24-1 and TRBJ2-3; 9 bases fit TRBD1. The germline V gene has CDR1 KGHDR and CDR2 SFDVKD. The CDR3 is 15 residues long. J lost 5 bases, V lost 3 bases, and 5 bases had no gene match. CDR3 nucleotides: TGTGCCACCAGTGATCGGGACAGGGAAAGAGATACGCAGTATTTT. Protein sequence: CATSDRDRERDTQYF.

The CDR3 DNA is TGTGCCACCAGTGACGTCCCGGGACAGGGTCCAAGCTCCTACGAGCAGTACTTC. Translation: CATSDVPGQGPSSYEQYF. This rearrangement joins TRBV24-1 to TRBJ2-7; TRBD1 aligns across 9 bases. Germline V gene lookup returns CDR1 KGHDR and CDR2 SFDVKD. V lost 4 bases, J lost 0 bases, and 12 bases stayed unmatched. CDR3 length: 18 residues.

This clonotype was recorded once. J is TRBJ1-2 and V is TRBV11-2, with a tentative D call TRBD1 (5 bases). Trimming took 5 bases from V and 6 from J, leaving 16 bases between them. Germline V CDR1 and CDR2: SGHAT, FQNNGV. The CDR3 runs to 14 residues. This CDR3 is CASSRPPGIHGYTF. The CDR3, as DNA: TGTGCCAGCAGCCGCCCCCCAGGGATCCATGGCTACACCTTC.

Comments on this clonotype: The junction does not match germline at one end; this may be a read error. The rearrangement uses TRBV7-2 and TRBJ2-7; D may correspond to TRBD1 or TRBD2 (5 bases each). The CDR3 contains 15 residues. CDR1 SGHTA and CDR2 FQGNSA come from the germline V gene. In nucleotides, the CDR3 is TGTGCCTGCAGCTCGCCCGGGTCGGGGCCTTACGAGCAGTACTTC. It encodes CACSSPGSGPYEQYF.

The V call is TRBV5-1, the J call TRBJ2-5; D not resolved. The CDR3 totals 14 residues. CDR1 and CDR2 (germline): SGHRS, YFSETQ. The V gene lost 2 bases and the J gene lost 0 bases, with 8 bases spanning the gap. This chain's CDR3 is CASSFTADQETQYF. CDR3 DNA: TGCGCCAGCAGCTTCACAGCAGACCAAGAGACCCAGTACTTC. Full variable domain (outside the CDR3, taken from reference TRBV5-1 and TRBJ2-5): KAGVTQTPRYLIKTRGQQVTLSCSPISGHRSVSWYQQTPGQGLQFLFEYFSETQRNKGNFPGRFSGRQFSNSRSEMNVSTLELGDSALYLCASSFTADQETQYFGPGTRLLVL.

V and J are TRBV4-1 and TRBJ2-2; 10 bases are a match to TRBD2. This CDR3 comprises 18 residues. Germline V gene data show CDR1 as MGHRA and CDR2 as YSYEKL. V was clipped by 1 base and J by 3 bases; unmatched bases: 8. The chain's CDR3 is CASSQVLGLAGDTGELFF. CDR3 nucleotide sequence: TGCGCCAGCAGCCAAGTACTAGGGCTAGCGGGAGACACCGGGGAGCTGTTTTTT.

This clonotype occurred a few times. The CDR3, as DNA: TGCGCCAGCAGCCGAACGGCTAGCGGGGCCTCCTACGAGCAGTACTTC. Amino acids: CASSRTASGASYEQYF. V usage is TRBV4-1 and J usage is TRBJ2-7; 9 nucleotides line up with TRBD2. V was pared by 4 bases and J by 0 bases, with 7 bases of the junction left unmatched. The CDR3 consists of 16 residues. Germline loops: CDR1 MGHRA, CDR2 YSYEKL.

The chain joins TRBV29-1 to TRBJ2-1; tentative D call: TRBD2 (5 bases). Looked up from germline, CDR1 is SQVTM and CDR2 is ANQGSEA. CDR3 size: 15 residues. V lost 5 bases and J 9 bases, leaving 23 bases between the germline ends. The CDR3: CSVFFSGFGKSEQFF. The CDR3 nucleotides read TGCAGCGTTTTTTTCTCGGGATTTGGAAAGAGTGAGCAGTTCTTC.